Listed below are T cell receptor beta chains from one sample, sequenced in a study of cytomegalovirus exposure and HLA in healthy donors. Profiled with immunoSEQ multiplex PCR; TCRdb holds only in-frame clones, not every one. This table holds some 85,000 clones, roughly 79% found once. The sequenced sample was PBMCs. The receptors come from a man between 18 and 29 years old in good health and CMV-seropositive. Both conserved end residues are part of each CDR3. A D gene is named only where the DNA matches it firmly. Only some rows state a clone size, as once, few, many or a class for expanded clones.

TRBV7-7,TRBD1,TRBJ2-1,NA,TGTGCTAGCAGCAAGGACAGGGGATTGTACAATGAGCAGTTCTTC,CASSKDRGLYNEQFF
TRBV19,NA,TRBJ1-1,NA,TGTGCCAGTAGCGGTTTAAGCACTGAAGCTTTCTTT,CASSGLSTEAFF
TRBV4-2,NA,TRBJ2-3,NA,TGTGCCAGCAGCCAAGATCTCGGGGTTAGGGATACGCAGTATTTT,CASSQDLGVRDTQYF
TRBV11-2,NA,TRBJ2-1,NA,TGTGCCAGCAGCTCGGGTGGGAGCTCCTACAATGAGCAGTTCTTC,CASSSGGSSYNEQFF
TRBV6-1,NA,TRBJ1-1,NA,TGTGCCAGCAGTGAAGCGCTGAGGGCGCAAGCTTTCTTT,CASSEALRAQAFF
TRBV19,NA,TRBJ1-2,NA,TGTGCCAGTAGTATTAACGCCATCGGTGGCTACACCTTC,CASSINAIGGYTF
TRBV2,NA,TRBJ1-2,NA,TGTGCCAGCAGTTCTCGGGGTGGGGTAGGCTATGGCTACACCTTC,CASSSRGGVGYGYTF
TRBV29-1,TRBD2,TRBJ2-1,NA,TGCAGCGTTGGCCTTGCGGGAGGGAACAATGAGCAGTTCTTC,CSVGLAGGNNEQFF
TRBV6-6,TRBD2,TRBJ2-1,few,TGTGCCAGCAGACCGGGACTAGCGGGAGGGAATGAGCAGTTCTTC,CASRPGLAGGNEQFF
TRBV19,NA,TRBJ1-2,NA,TGTGCCAGTAGTTCCCAGTTGAGCTACACCTTC,CASSSQLSYTF
TRBV27,NA,TRBJ2-5,NA,TGTGCCAGCAGTTTGGGGGGGACCCAGTACTTC,CASSLGGTQYF
TRBV27,NA,TRBJ1-1,NA,TGTGCCAGCAGTGAGACAGTACTGAACACTGAAGCTTTCTTT,CASSETVLNTEAFF
TRBV18,NA,TRBJ2-7,NA,TGTGCCAGCTCGAAAACAGCCGACGTTTCTGGCGAGCAGTACTTC,CASSKTADVSGEQYF
TRBV28,NA,TRBJ2-5,NA,TGTGCCAGCAGGTCCTTTGGACTCCAGAGGGAGACCCAGTACTTC,CASRSFGLQRETQYF
TRBV27,TRBD1,TRBJ1-1,NA,TGTGCCAGCAGTGAGGACAGGGGGCTCAACACTGAAGCTTTCTTT,CASSEDRGLNTEAFF
TRBV6-1,TRBD1,TRBJ2-7,NA,TGTGCCAGCAGTGGCCCGGGACAGAAGACCTACGAGCAGTACTTC,CASSGPGQKTYEQYF
TRBV5-1,NA,TRBJ1-1,NA,TGCGCCAGCAGCTCTACGACGAAGGGGGTGAACACTGAAGCTTTCTTT,CASSSTTKGVNTEAFF
TRBV6-1,NA,TRBJ2-7,once,TGTGCCAGCAGCGGTGGACAGTTCTACGAGCAGTACTTC,CASSGGQFYEQYF
TRBV29-1,NA,TRBJ1-2,NA,TGCAGCGTGCGGACAGAATATGGCTACACCTTC,CSVRTEYGYTF
TRBV5-1,TRBD2,TRBJ2-7,NA,TGCGCCAGCAGCAAAGGGACTAGCGGAACACAGCAGTACTTC,CASSKGTSGTQQYF
TRBV18,NA,TRBJ2-7,once,TGTGCCAGCTCACCACCTTACACCTCCTACGAGCAGTACTTC,CASSPPYTSYEQYF
TRBV9,NA,TRBJ1-4,NA,TGTGCCAGCAGCGGGATAGACAGGAGTCAACTGTTTTTT,CASSGIDRSQLFF
TRBV6-5,TRBD2,TRBJ2-7,NA,TGTGCCAGCAGACTAGCGGGAGTTTACGAGCAGTACTTC,CASRLAGVYEQYF
TRBV29-1,NA,TRBJ1-2,NA,TGCAGCGTTGATGAAGGGCGGGGGACTCTCTCTACGGACTATGGCTACACCTTC,CSVDEGRGTLSTDYGYTF
TRBV4-1,TRBD1,TRBJ2-1,NA,TGCGCCAGCAGCGCCTGGACAGGGGGTGAGCAGTTCTTC,CASSAWTGGEQFF
TRBV16,NA,TRBJ1-2,NA,TGTGCCAGCAGCCTTATCGTTACTCGGGTGAACTATGGCTACACCTTC,CASSLIVTRVNYGYTF
TRBV7-2,NA,TRBJ2-7,NA,TGTGCCAGCAGCACAAACGGACAGCGCTCCTACGAGCAGTACTTC,CASSTNGQRSYEQYF
TRBV2,NA,TRBJ2-1,NA,TGTGCCAGCAGGAAGCGGATCGGGTACAATGAGCAGTTCTTC,CASRKRIGYNEQFF
TRBV6-5,NA,TRBJ1-1,NA,TGTGCCGTCGGTGTGGTCAGGGACACTGAAGCTTTCTTT,CAVGVVRDTEAFF
TRBV7-9,NA,TRBJ2-7,NA,TGTGCCAGCAGCTTAGTCAACAGGAACGAGCAGTACTTC,CASSLVNRNEQYF
TRBV6-6,NA,TRBJ2-7,few,TGTGCCACCCTGACAGGATACGAGCAGTACTTC,CATLTGYEQYF
TRBV5-1,TRBD1,TRBJ2-7,NA,TGCGCCAGCAGCTTTGGGACAGGGAATAGGCTTAACTACGAGCAGTACTTC,CASSFGTGNRLNYEQYF
TRBV7-9,NA,TRBJ1-2,once,TGTGCCAGCAATTCCGACGACAGAAGCCGTGGCTACACCTTC,CASNSDDRSRGYTF
TRBV11-2,TRBD1,TRBJ1-5,NA,TGTGCCAGCAGCCAAGCCGGGACAGGGAGCAATCAGCCCCAGCATTTT,CASSQAGTGSNQPQHF
TRBV4-2,TRBD2,TRBJ2-2,NA,TGTGCCAGCAGCCACACAGCGGGAGTCAGCACCGGGGAGCTGTTTTTT,CASSHTAGVSTGELFF
TRBV5-1,NA,TRBJ2-7,NA,TGCGCCAGCCGGGCGGGGTATAATGCCTACGAGCAGTACTTC,CASRAGYNAYEQYF
TRBV6-5,TRBD1,TRBJ2-3,NA,TGTGCCAGCAGACGGACAGGCCACACAGATACGCAGTATTTT,CASRRTGHTDTQYF
TRBV7-7,TRBD1,TRBJ2-7,NA,TGTGCTAGCAGCTCCGGGACAGGTGAATACGAGCAGTACTTC,CASSSGTGEYEQYF